The 13 T cell receptor beta chains in this list originate from one sample, sequenced in a study of blood T cells in healthy people across ages. PCR was performed a second time for 7 to 11 cycles using a sample-barcoded 5' primer and a J-beta primer mix. Using its own MiXCR run on the 5' RACE reads, TCRdb lists one record per CDR3 protein. Counted here are about 1.7 million distinct CDR3 sequences, 28% occurring once; the ten biggest clones make up 7.7%. The sequenced material came from blood. All receptors derive from a woman in her twenties or thirties in good health.

The table lists this clonotype with a few counts. This CDR3 reads CSAITGENNQPQHF. The CDR3 DNA sequence: TGCAGTGCTATCACAGGGGAAAACAATCAGCCCCAGCATTTT. The rearrangement uses TRBV20-1 and TRBJ1-5; 7 nucleotides match TRBD1. The CDR3 covers 14 residues. V was clipped by 4 bases and J by 3 bases; unmatched bases: 6. The germline V gene encodes CDR1 DFQATT and CDR2 SNEGSKA (reference sequence).

The rearrangement links TRBV28 to TRBJ2-3; TRBD2 matches 10 bases. CDR1 is MDHEN, CDR2 SYDVKM, per germline. The CDR3 totals 18 residues. J lost 4 bases, V lost 3 bases, and 13 bases had no gene match. This CDR3 is CASSFLIGAGGGPDTQYF. The CDR3 DNA is TGTGCCAGCAGTTTTCTCATAGGAGCGGGGGGGGGCCCAGATACGCAGTATTTT.

The chain is built from TRBV20-1 and TRBJ2-7, with TRBD2 identical over 7 bases. The germline V gene has CDR1 DFQATT and CDR2 SNEGSKA (reference sequence). The length of the CDR3 is 13 residues. Trimming removed 6 bases from V and 4 bases from J; junction bases left unmatched: 9. The CDR3 DNA reads as TGCAGTGCCTCTCGGGGAGGGAGGTACGAGCAGTACTTC. Its protein product is CSASRGGRYEQYF.

This clonotype occurred a few times. The chain carries TRBV12-3 or TRBV12-4 and TRBJ2-5; 14 bases align to TRBD2. V lost 6 bases and J lost 1; bases outside the gene matches: 10. This CDR3 is built from 18 residues. The CDR3 here is CASSSGTSGRGAQETQYF. CDR3 DNA sequence: TGTGCCAGCAGCTCGGGGACTAGCGGGAGAGGGGCCCAAGAGACCCAGTACTTC.

This clonotype has at least ten counts. The chain has TRBV20-1 and TRBJ2-4; 10 nucleotides line up with TRBD1. V lost 5 bases to trimming and J lost 9 bases; unmatched junction nucleotides: 10. Germline-derived CDR1 and CDR2 are DFQATT and SNEGSKA (reference sequence). This CDR3 spans 14 amino acids. The DNA for the CDR3 is TGCAGTGCTGGGGATCCGGGGACAGGGGCCATTCAGTACTTC. Its protein is CSAGDPGTGAIQYF.

The gene calls are TRBV12-3 or TRBV12-4 and TRBJ1-3; possibly TRBD1 for D (6 bases). This CDR3 region has 14 residues. Trimming removed 6 bases from V and 0 bases from J, with 9 bases in between. The CDR3 reads CASSWTDSGNTIYF. CDR3 bases: TGTGCCAGCAGCTGGACAGACTCTGGAAACACCATATATTTT.

V and J are TRBV20-1 and TRBJ1-5; D possibly corresponds to TRBD1 (6 bases). Germline V gene lookup returns CDR1 DFQATT and CDR2 SNEGSKA (reference sequence). With 5 bases removed from V and 0 bases from J, the gap between germline ends came to 14 bases. CDR3 length: 15 residues. CDR3 region: CSARSTGNSNQPQHF. As DNA, the CDR3 is TGCAGTGCTCGTAGTACAGGGAATAGCAATCAGCCCCAGCATTTT.

About this clonotype itself: This clone may be a read error of a much larger clone one base away. This rearrangement joins TRBV9 to TRBJ2-4; possibly TRBD1 for D (5 bases). V was clipped by 4 bases and J by 10 bases, with 21 bases between them. This CDR3 contains 15 residues. Germline V gene data show CDR1 as SGDLS and CDR2 as YYNGEE. The CDR3 protein is CASSQGYSLQGIQYF. The DNA of the CDR3 is TGTGCCAGCAGCCAGGGATACAGTCTCCAAGGGATTCAGTACTTC. Full variable domain (missing parts from reference TRBV9 and TRBJ2-4): DSGVTQTPKHLITATGQRVTLRCSPRSGDLSVYWYQQSLDQGLQFLIQYYNGEERAKGNILERFSAQQFPDLHSELNLSSLELGDSALYFCASSQGYSLQGIQYFGAGTRLSVL.

This clonotype was seen just once. At one end the junction does not follow the germline gene, possibly because of a read error. V gene TRBV15 combines with J gene TRBJ1-2; tentatively, D is TRBD1 (5 bases). Germline V gives CDR1 LNHNV, CDR2 YYDKDF (reference sequence). The CDR3 loop spans 12 amino acids. CDR3 sequence: CTTSTGTGGYTF. The CDR3 region has the DNA TGTACCACTTCAACCGGGACGGGTGGCTACACCTTC.

The table lists this clonotype with many counts. The CDR3 protein is CSARESGSRETQYF. Written as DNA, the CDR3 is TGCAGTGCTAGAGAGAGTGGGTCGCGGGAGACCCAGTACTTC. The J gene is TRBJ2-5, the V gene TRBV20-1; no reliable D call. Germline CDR1 and CDR2: DFQATT and SNEGSKA (reference sequence). CDR3 length equals 14 residues. Trimming stripped 0 bases from V and 5 bases from J, with 13 bases between.

The rearrangement links TRBV7-3 to TRBJ2-7, with 9 bases identical to TRBD1. CDR1 is SGHTA and CDR2 is FQGTGA in the germline V gene. V lost 5 bases to trimming and J lost 4 bases; unmatched junction nucleotides: 12. CDR3 length: 16 residues. In nucleotides, the CDR3 is TGTGCCAGCAGCCAAGATCAGGGACAGGGCCTTTACGAGCAGTACTTC. Protein: CASSQDQGQGLYEQYF.

A remark on this clonotype: With a much larger clone just one base away, this may be a read error. V is TRBV9 and J is TRBJ2-7; TRBD2 aligns across 7 bases. V shed 3 bases and J 7 bases; nucleotides not matched to a gene: 13. Germline V gene data show CDR1 as SGDLS and CDR2 as YYNGEE. This CDR3 has 15 amino acids. The CDR3 here is CASSDGGFPYNEQYF. The CDR3 coding sequence is TGTGCCAGCAGCGACGGGGGGTTCCCCTACAATGAGCAGTACTTC.

This chain joins TRBV6-6 and TRBJ2-1; 8 bases align to TRBD2. Per germline, CDR1 MNHNY and CDR2 SVGAGI (reference sequence). This CDR3 spans 14 amino acids. V was clipped by 4 bases and J by 7 bases; unmatched bases: 6. CDR3 loop: CASSLSGSGNEQFF. The CDR3 bases are TGTGCCAGCAGTTTGAGCGGGAGTGGTAATGAGCAGTTCTTC.